This T cell receptor beta chain was observed in a study of blood T cells in healthy people across ages. Points from the study as a whole: When set beside aged donors, long-lived donors presented more naive CD4+ cells and higher diversity. Because sorting was not performed, PBMCs prevented conclusive naive versus antigen-experienced comparison. Naive T cell percentage by flow cytometry tracked strongly with beta diversity.

Per the germline V gene, CDR1 is MNHNY and CDR2 is SVGAGI (reference sequence). Trimming took off 2 bases at V and 3 bases at J, with 8 bases between the two ends. CDR3 length equals 14 residues. Concerning this clonotype: Its antigen is undetermined.

Combining a sample-barcoded 5' primer with a J-beta primer mix, a second PCR ran for roughly 7 to 11 cycles. MiXCR, run by TCRdb on the 5' RACE reads, gives a single entry per CDR3 protein. The sample lists approximately 600,000 distinct CDR3 sequences; about 54% were seen once. This chain links TRBV6-6 with TRBJ1-5; D is possibly TRBD1 (5 bases). Sequences were obtained from blood. This TCR was recovered from a man in his fifties or sixties in good health. The CDR3 nucleotides are TGTGCCAGCAGTTACCAGGGCCCCAATCAGCCCCAGCATTTT. Its protein is CASSYQGPNQPQHF.